Listed below are T cell receptor beta chains from one sample, sequenced in a study of blood T cells in healthy people across ages. Using its own MiXCR run on the 5' RACE reads, TCRdb lists one record per CDR3 protein. The sample lists some 800,000 distinct CDR3 sequences; under 45% were seen once. What was sequenced was blood. The receptors were gathered from a man in his sixties in good health. CDR3s include the opening cysteine and the closing phenylalanine or tryptophan. Each record gives: V gene, J gene, CDR3 protein.

TRBV20-1	TRBJ2-1	CSAPEVGGLLYNEQFF
TRBV2	TRBJ2-2	CATRDPLRGNTGELFF
TRBV5-1	TRBJ2-5	CASCNPQEQDHQETQYF
TRBV30	TRBJ2-7	CAWRPRPQVPSYEQYF
TRBV4-1	TRBJ2-1	CASSQEGSRGDEQFF
TRBV25-1	TRBJ1-2	CASNSNYGYTF
TRBV11-2	TRBJ2-1	CASSSRVLAGNEQFF
TRBV7-2	TRBJ1-4	CASSLQGSTNEKLFF
TRBV7-2	TRBJ2-1	CASSLNRSPNEQFF
TRBV10-3	TRBJ2-7	CAIRAGTGLAYEQYF
TRBV18	TRBJ2-7	CASSSDRGKVREQYF
TRBV6-2/TRBV6-3	TRBJ2-1	CASRMTSGRYNEQFF
TRBV6-2/TRBV6-3	TRBJ2-1	CASRKQVNEQFF
TRBV2	TRBJ1-4	CAGGPLSEKLFF
TRBV12-3/TRBV12-4	TRBJ2-3	CASSPVTVDTQYF
TRBV29-1	TRBJ2-2	CSVEDRRQGGTGELFF
TRBV10-3	TRBJ2-1	CAISATGALHNEQFF
TRBV11-2	TRBJ2-3	CASSSHSGAWEDTQYF
TRBV3-1	TRBJ2-2	CASSQGGGVKTGELFF
TRBV4-3	TRBJ2-1	CASSQVPGWQFF
TRBV3-1	-	CASRRDNPRGTQYF
TRBV2	TRBJ2-1	CASIAPSGDNEQFF
TRBV7-2	TRBJ2-1	CASSSPPVDEQFF
TRBV7-2	TRBJ2-1	CASSLWGLAGEINEQFF
TRBV30	TRBJ2-7	CAWDRGIIYEQYF
TRBV7-2	TRBJ1-2	CASSSRAKYGYTF
TRBV20-1	TRBJ1-2	CSVSGGRTNYGYTF
TRBV30	TRBJ2-7	CAWSRDRRPYEQYF
TRBV6-5	TRBJ1-2	CASSYGQGVWDGYTF
TRBV7-3	TRBJ2-1	CASSVSRDSYNEQFF
TRBV12-3/TRBV12-4	TRBJ2-7	CASTPGHQNYEQYF
TRBV4-1	TRBJ2-5	CASSPAGQGMETQYF
TRBV12-3/TRBV12-4	TRBJ2-7	CASSFDRDSYEQYF
TRBV6-6	-	CASAAGTRSDEQYF
TRBV5-1	TRBJ2-5	CASSFDQETQYF
TRBV4-1	TRBJ2-7	CASSPRTGASSYEQYF
TRBV27	-	CASRKPGQSYEQYF
TRBV12-3/TRBV12-4	TRBJ2-5	CAGRPSGGVQETQYF
TRBV28	TRBJ2-7	CASSAVGTVDEQYF
TRBV5-1	-	CASSLIGGSYNEQYF
TRBV4-1	TRBJ2-3	CASSQREASGVGADTQYF
TRBV7-2	TRBJ1-1	CASNLHGTGGKNTEAFF
TRBV9	TRBJ2-7	CASSVNGRYEQYF
TRBV7-2	TRBJ2-4	CASSSGLAGKNIQYF
TRBV27	TRBJ2-7	CASSVRVGYEQYF
TRBV6-5	TRBJ2-1	CASMGRYNEQFF
TRBV7-2	-	CASSLKQGQGPYEQYF
TRBV4-1	TRBJ2-3	CASSQDEGQGTDTQYF
TRBV5-1	TRBJ1-4	CASSSQTATNEKLFF
TRBV12-3/TRBV12-4	TRBJ1-5	CASSLQGAHQPQHF
TRBV7-2	TRBJ1-4	CAVGTGGSEKLFF